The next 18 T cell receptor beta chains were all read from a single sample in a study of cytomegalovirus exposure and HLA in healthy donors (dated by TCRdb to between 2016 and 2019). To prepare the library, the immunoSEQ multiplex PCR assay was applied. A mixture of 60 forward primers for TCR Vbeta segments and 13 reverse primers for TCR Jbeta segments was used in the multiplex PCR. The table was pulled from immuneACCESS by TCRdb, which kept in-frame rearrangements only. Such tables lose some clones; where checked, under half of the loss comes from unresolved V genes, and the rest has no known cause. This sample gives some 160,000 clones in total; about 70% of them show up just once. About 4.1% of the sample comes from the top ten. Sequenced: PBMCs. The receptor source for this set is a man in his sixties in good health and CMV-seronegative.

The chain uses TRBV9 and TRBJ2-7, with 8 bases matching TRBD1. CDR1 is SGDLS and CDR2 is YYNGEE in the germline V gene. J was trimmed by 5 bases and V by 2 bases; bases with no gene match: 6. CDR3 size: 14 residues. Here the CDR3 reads CASSVSTGENEQYF. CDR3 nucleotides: TGTGCCAGCAGCGTCTCGACAGGGGAGAACGAGCAGTACTTC.

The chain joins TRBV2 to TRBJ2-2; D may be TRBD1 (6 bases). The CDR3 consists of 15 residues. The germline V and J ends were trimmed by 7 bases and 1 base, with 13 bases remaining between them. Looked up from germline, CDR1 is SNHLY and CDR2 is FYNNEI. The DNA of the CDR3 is TGTGCCAGCATCATGCGGACAGAGAACACCGGGGAGCTGTTTTTT. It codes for CASIMRTENTGELFF.

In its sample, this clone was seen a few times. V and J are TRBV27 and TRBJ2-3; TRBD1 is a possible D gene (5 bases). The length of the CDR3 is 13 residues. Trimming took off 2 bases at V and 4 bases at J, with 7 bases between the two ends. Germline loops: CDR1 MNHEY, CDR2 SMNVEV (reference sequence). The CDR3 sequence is CASSLQGPDTQYF. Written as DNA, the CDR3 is TGTGCCAGCAGTTTACAGGGCCCAGATACGCAGTATTTT.

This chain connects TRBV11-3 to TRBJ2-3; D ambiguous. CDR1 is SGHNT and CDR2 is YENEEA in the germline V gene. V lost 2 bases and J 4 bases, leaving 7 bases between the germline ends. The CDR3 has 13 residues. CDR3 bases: TGTGCCAGCAGCTTATCGGGTGCAGATACGCAGTATTTT. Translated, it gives CASSLSGADTQYF.

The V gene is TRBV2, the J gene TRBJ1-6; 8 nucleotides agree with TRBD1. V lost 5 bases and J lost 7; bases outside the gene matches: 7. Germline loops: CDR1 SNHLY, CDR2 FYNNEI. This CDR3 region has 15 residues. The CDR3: CASSKGQALNSPLHF. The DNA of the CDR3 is TGTGCCAGCAGTAAGGGACAGGCCCTAAATTCACCCCTCCACTTT.

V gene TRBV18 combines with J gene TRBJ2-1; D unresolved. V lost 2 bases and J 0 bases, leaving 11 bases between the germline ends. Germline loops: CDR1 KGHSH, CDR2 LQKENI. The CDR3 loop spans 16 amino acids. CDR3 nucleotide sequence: TGTGCCAGCTCACCATTCGAACCCAGCTCCTACAATGAGCAGTTCTTC. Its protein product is CASSPFEPSSYNEQFF.

For the CDR3, the DNA is TGTGCCAGCAGTTTATTGAAACAGTACACAGATACGCAGTATTTT. Residues: CASSLLKQYTDTQYF. This sequence joins TRBV28 and TRBJ2-3; D unclear. V was clipped by 1 base and J by 2 bases, with 10 bases between them. From germline, CDR1 is MDHEN and CDR2 SYDVKM. The CDR3 consists of 15 residues.

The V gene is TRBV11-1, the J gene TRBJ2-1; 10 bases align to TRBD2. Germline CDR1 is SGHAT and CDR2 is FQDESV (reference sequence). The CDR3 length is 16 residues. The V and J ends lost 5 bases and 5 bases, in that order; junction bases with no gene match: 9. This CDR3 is CASSAPGLAADNEQFF. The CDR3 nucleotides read TGTGCCAGCAGCGCCCCAGGACTAGCGGCCGACAATGAGCAGTTCTTC.

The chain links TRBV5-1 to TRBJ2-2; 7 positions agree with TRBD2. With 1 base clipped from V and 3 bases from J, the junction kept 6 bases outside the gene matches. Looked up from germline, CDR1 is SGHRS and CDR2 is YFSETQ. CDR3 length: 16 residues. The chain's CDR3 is CASSLIAAGDTGELFF. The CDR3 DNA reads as TGCGCCAGCAGCTTGATCGCCGCGGGAGACACCGGGGAGCTGTTTTTT.

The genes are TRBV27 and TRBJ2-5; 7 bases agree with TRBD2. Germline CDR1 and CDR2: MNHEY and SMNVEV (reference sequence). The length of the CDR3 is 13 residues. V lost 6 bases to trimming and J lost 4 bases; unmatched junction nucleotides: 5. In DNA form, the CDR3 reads TGTGCCAGCAGGGCTAGCGGTAGAGAGACCCAGTACTTC. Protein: CASRASGRETQYF.

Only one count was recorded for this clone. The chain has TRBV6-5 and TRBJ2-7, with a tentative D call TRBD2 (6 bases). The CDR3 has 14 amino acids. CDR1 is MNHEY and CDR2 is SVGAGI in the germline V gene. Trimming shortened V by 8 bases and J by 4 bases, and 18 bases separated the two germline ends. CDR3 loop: CASRGVYGAYEQYF. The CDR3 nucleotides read TGTGCCAGCCGCGGGGTTTATGGGGCGTACGAGCAGTACTTC.

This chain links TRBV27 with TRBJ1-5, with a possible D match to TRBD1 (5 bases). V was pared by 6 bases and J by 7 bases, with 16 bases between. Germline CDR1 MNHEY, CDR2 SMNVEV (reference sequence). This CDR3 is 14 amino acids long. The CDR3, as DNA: TGTGCCAGCAGCCAAGGGGTCGGGCGGCAGCCCCAGCATTTT. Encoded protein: CASSQGVGRQPQHF.

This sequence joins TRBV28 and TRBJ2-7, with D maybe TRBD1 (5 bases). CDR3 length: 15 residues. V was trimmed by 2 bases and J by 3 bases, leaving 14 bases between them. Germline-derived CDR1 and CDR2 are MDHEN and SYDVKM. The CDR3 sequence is CASSLRQGGLYEQYF. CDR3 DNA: TGTGCCAGCAGTTTACGCCAGGGTGGGCTCTACGAGCAGTACTTC.

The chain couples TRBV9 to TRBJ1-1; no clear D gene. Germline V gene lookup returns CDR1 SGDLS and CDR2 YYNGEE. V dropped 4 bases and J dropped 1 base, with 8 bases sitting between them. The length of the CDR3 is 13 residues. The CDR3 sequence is CASSIQANTEAFF. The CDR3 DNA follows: TGTGCCAGCAGCATCCAGGCGAACACTGAAGCTTTCTTT.

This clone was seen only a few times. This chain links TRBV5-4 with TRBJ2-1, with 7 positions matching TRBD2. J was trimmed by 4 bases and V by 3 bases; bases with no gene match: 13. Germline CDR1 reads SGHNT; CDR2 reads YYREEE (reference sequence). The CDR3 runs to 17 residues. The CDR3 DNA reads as TGTGCCAGCAGCTCCGGGACTATGGCGGGCCCTTACAATGAGCAGTTCTTC. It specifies CASSSGTMAGPYNEQFF.

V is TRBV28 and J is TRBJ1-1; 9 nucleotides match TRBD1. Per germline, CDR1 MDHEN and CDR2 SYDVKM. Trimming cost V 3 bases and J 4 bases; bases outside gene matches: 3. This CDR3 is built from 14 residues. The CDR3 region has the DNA TGTGCCAGCAGTTTCGGACAGGGGACCACTGAAGCTTTCTTT. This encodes CASSFGQGTTEAFF.

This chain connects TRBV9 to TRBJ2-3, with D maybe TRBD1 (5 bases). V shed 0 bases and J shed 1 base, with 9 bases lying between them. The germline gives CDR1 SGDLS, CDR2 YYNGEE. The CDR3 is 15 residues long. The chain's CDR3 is CASSVDGHRTDTQYF. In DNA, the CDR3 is TGTGCCAGCAGCGTAGACGGACACCGCACAGATACGCAGTATTTT.

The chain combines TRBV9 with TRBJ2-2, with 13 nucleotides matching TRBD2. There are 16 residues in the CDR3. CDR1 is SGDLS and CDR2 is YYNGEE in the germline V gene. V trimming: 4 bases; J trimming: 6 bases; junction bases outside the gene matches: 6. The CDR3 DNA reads TGTGCCAGCAGCCCGCGACTAGCGGGAGGATCCGGGGAGCTGTTTTTT. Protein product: CASSPRLAGGSGELFF.